This TCR beta chain comes out of a study of blood T cells in healthy people across ages. With respect to this clonotype: Its antigen is unidentified.

Findings of the study overall: Diversity estimates drawn from one million T cells were deemed underestimates.

With a J-beta primer mix and a sample-barcoded 5' primer, a second PCR ran about 7 to 12 cycles. In TCRdb, the 5' RACE reads were re-called with MiXCR into one record per CDR3 protein. The sample records fewer than 2 million distinct CDR3 sequences, around 40% being singletons. Trimming took off 0 bases at V and 7 bases at J, with 11 bases between the two ends. The CDR3 length is 14 residues. CDR1 and CDR2 (germline): SGHRS, YFSETQ. Sequences were obtained from blood. The chain recombines TRBV5-1 with TRBJ2-1; either TRBD1 or TRBD2 may fit D (5 bases each). The sequence was collected from a human donor in good health. CDR3 loop: CASSLGQGPNEQFF. In DNA, the CDR3 is TGCGCCAGCAGCTTGGGCCAGGGACCTAATGAGCAGTTCTTC.